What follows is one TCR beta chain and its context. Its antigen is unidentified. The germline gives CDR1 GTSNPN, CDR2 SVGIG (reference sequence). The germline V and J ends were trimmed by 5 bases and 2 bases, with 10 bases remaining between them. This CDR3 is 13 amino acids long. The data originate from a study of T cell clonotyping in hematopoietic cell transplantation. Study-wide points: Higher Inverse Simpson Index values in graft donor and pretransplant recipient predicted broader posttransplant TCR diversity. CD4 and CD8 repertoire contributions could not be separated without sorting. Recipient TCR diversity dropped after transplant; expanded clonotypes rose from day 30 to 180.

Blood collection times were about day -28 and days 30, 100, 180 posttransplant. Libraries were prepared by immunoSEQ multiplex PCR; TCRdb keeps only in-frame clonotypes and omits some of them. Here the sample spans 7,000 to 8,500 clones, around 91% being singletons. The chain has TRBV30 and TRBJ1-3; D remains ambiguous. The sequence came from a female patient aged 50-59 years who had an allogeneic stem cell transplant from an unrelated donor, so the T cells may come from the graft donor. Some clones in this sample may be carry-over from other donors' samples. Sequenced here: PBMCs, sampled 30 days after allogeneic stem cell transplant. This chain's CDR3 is CAWPDHPGNTIYF. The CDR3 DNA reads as TGTGCCTGGCCGGACCATCCTGGAAACACCATATATTTT.